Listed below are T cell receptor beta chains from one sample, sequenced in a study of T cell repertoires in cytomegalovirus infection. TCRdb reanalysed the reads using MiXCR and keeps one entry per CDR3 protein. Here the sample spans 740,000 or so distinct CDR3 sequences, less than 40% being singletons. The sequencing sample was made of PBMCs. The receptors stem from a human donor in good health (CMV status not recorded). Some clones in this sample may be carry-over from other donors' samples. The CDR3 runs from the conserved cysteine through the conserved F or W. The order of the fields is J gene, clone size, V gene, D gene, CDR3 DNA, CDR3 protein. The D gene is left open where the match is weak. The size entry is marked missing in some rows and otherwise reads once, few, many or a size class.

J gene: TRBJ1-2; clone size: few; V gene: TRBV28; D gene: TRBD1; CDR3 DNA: TGTGCCAGCAGTTTTACCCCACAGGGGGCGGATGGCTACACCTTC; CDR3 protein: CASSFTPQGADGYTF
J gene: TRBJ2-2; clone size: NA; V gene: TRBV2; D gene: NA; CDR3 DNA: TGTGCCAGCCTTCTCGAAGGGGGGCTTGGGACCGGGGAGCTGTTTTTT; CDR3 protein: CASLLEGGLGTGELFF
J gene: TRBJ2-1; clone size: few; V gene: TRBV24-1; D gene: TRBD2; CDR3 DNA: TGTGCCACCAGTGATTGGACTAGCGGGGGACCCAATGAGCAGTTCTTC; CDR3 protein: CATSDWTSGGPNEQFF
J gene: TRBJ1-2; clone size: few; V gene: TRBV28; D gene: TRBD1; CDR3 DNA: TGTGCCAGCAGTCACTTGACAGGGATTTTATATGGCTACACCTTC; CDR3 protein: CASSHLTGILYGYTF
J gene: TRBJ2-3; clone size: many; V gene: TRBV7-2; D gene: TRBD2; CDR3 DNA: TGTGCCAGCAGCTTAATAGCGGGAGCAAAAGATACGCAGTATTTT; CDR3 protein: CASSLIAGAKDTQYF
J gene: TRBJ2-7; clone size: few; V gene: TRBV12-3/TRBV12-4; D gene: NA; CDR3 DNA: TGTGCCAGTAAGGACAGCTCCTACGAGCAGTACTTC; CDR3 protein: CASKDSSYEQYF
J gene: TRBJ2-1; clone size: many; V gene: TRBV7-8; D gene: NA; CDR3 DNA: TGTGCCAGCAGCTTAATGTCGGGTCTCCTATCCTACAATGAGCAGTTCTTC; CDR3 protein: CASSLMSGLLSYNEQFF
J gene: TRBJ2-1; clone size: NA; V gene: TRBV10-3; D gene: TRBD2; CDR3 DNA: TGTGACATCAGGGGGGGGACTAGCGGGAGAGGAGAGCAGTTCTTC; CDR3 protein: CDIRGGTSGRGEQFF
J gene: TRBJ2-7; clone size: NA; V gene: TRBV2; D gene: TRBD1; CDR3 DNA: TGTGCCAGCAGTGGGGACAGGGGGCGCGAGCAGTACTTC; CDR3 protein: CASSGDRGREQYF
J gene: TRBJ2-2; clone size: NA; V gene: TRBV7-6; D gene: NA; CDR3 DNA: TGTGCCAGCAGCTCTCCAACCGGGGATCTGTTTTTT; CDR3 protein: CASSSPTGDLFF
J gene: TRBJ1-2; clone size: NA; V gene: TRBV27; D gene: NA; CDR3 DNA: TGTGCCAGCAGTTGGCGACAGGAACAGGACATGGATGGCTACACCTTC; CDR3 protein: CASSWRQEQDMDGYTF
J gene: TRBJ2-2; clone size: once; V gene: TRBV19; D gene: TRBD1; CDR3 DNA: TGTGCCAGTAGTAGGGACAGGGGGCATACCGGGGAGCTGTTTTTT; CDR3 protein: CASSRDRGHTGELFF
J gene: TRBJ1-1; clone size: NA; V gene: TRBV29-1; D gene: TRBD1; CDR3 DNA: TGCAGCGTGAACAGGGGCGGCACTGAAGCTTTCTTT; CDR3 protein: CSVNRGGTEAFF
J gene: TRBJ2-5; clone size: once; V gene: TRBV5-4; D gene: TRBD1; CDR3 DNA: TGTGCCAGCAGCCCCGGGACAGCTATTCAAGAGACCCAGTACTTC; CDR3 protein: CASSPGTAIQETQYF
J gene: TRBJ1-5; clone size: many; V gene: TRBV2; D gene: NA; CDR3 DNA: TGTGCCAGCAGTGGACAGGTTGGCAATCAGCCCCAGCATTTT; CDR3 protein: CASSGQVGNQPQHF
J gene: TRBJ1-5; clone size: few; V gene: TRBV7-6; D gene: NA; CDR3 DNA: TGTGCCAGCAGCTTAGTAGCTGGGGACAAGGGCAATCAGCCCCAGCATTTT; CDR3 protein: CASSLVAGDKGNQPQHF
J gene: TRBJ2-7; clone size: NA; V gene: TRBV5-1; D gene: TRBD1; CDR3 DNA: TGCGCCAGCAGGGACCGAACACAGGGGTTCGAGCAGTACTTC; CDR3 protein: CASRDRTQGFEQYF
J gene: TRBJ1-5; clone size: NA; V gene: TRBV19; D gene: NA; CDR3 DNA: TGTGCCAGTTCAGGGCTAGATCAGTCCCAGCATTTT; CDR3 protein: CASSGLDQSQHF
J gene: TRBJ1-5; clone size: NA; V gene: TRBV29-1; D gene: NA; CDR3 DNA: TGCAGCGTTGCCGGAACTTCGGGGGGCACGGGGGGCAATCAGCCCCAGCATTTT; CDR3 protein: CSVAGTSGGTGGNQPQHF
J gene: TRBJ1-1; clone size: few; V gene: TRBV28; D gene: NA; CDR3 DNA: TGTGCCAGCAAAGTAGAAACTGAAGCTTTCTTT; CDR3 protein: CASKVETEAFF
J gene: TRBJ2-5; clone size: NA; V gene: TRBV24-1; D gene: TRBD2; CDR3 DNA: TGTGCCACCAGTGACCCAGAGGGGCTAGCGGGAGAGTCAGAGACCCAGTACTTC; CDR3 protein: CATSDPEGLAGESETQYF
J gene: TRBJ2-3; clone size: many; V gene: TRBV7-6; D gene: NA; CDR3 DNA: TGTGCCAGCAGCACTACACCACAAGAACCTTACACAGATACGCAGTATTTT; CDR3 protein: CASSTTPQEPYTDTQYF
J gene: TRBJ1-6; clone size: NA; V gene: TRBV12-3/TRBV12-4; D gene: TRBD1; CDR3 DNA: TGTGCCAGCAGTCCCCGGCAGGGGGCCTGGGCCCTCCACTTT; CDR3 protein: CASSPRQGAWALHF
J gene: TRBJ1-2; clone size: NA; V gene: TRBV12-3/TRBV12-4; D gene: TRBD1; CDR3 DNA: TGTGCCAGCAGTTTGCGGGACAGAATATATGGCTACGCCTTC; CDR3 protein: CASSLRDRIYGYAF